This TCR beta chain was identified in a study of T cell repertoires in cytomegalovirus infection. TCRdb called the reads again in MiXCR, with one record for every CDR3 protein. The sample includes approximately 320,000 distinct CDR3 sequences, more than 9% of them seen just once. This clonotype was observed a few times. Germline CDR1 and CDR2: SGHTA and FQGTGA. Trimming left V 5 bases short and J 5 bases short, with 15 bases between. The CDR3 totals 14 residues. Sequences were obtained from PBMCs. The sequence derives from a human donor in good health (CMV status not recorded). Some clones in this sample may be carry-over from other donors' samples. The J gene is TRBJ1-1, the V gene TRBV7-3, with D tentatively TRBD1 (6 bases). CDR3 in DNA: TGTGCCAGCAGCCCGATTACAGGGAAAACTGAAGCTTTCTTT. This translates into CASSPITGKTEAFF.